Presented here are 16 T cell receptor beta chains from one specimen sequenced in a study of blood T cell repertoires in COVID-19. The method was immunoSEQ multiplex PCR; TCRdb's version includes in-frame clones alone and lacks a portion of them. The table includes approximately 210,000 clones, almost 90% detected once. The source material was PBMCs or T cells enriched from blood (not recorded which). The receptors stem from a woman aged 45-60 years with acute COVID-19.

CDR3 nucleotides: TGTGCCTGGAGCTCCGGGACAGGGGGCCCAAAAAGCGAGCAGTACTTC. As protein: CAWSSGTGGPKSEQYF. The genes are TRBV30 and TRBJ2-7, with 12 positions matching TRBD1. Germline CDR1 GTSNPN, CDR2 SVGIG (reference sequence). The CDR3 contains 16 residues. Losses at the gene ends were 3 bases for V and 6 bases for J; bases not matched to a gene: 12.

By share of the sample, this clone is medium-sized. The chain is built from TRBV19 and TRBJ1-1, with 7 bases that match TRBD1. Germline V gives CDR1 LNHDA, CDR2 SQIVND (reference sequence). CDR3 length: 11 amino acids. Germline trimming cut 8 bases from V and 11 bases from J; bases unmatched to any gene: 8. The CDR3 loop reads CASVQGERAFF. CDR3 sequence (DNA): TGTGCCAGTGTCCAGGGGGAGCGGGCTTTCTTT.

The J gene is TRBJ2-3, the V gene TRBV27; 10 nucleotides agree with TRBD2. V was pared by 0 bases and J by 0 bases, with 6 bases of the junction left unmatched. Germline CDR1 MNHEY, CDR2 SMNVEV (reference sequence). The CDR3 spans 18 residues. The CDR3, as DNA: TGTGCCAGCAGTTTATCTCCTAGCGGGGGTACTAGCACAGATACGCAGTATTTT. Translation: CASSLSPSGGTSTDTQYF.

CDR3 bases: TGTGCTAGTGGTCCCAAATCCGTGGCAGGTTTTAACTATGGCTACACCTTC. Its protein product is CASGPKSVAGFNYGYTF. The gene calls are TRBV12-5 and TRBJ1-2, with D unresolved. V lost 5 bases to trimming and J lost 1 base, with 20 bases between them. From germline, CDR1 is LGHNT and CDR2 FRNRAP. The CDR3 length is 17 residues. The full variable domain, completed using reference TRBV12-5 and TRBJ1-2, is DARVTQTPRHKVTEMGQEVTMRCQPILGHNTVFWYRQTMMQGLELLAYFRNRAPLDDSGMPKDRFSAEMPDATLATLKIQPSEPRDSAVYFCASGPKSVAGFNYGYTFGSGTRLTVV.

The chain employs TRBV3-1 (or the pseudogene TRBV3-2) and TRBJ2-7; perhaps TRBD1 as D (7 bases). The CDR3 has 18 amino acids. Trimming took off 0 bases at V and 3 bases at J, with 21 bases between the two ends. CDR1 LGHDT and CDR2 YNNKEL come from the germline V gene (reference sequence). The CDR3 sequence: CASSQEEGPGTVLYEQYF. The CDR3 DNA reads as TGTGCCAGCAGCCAAGAGGAGGGCCCCGGGACAGTGCTCTACGAGCAGTACTTC.

This chain's CDR3 is CASSLDVGSPDTQYF. In nucleotides, the CDR3 is TGTGCCAGCAGCTTAGATGTAGGGAGCCCAGATACGCAGTATTTT. This chain connects TRBV7-2 to TRBJ2-3, with D perhaps TRBD2 (5 bases). The CDR3 runs to 15 residues. Trimming cost V 1 base and J 4 bases, with 12 bases left between them. Germline V gene lookup returns CDR1 SGHTA and CDR2 FQGNSA.

The V gene is TRBV12-5, the J gene TRBJ2-1; 15 bases fit TRBD2. Germline V CDR1 and CDR2: LGHNT, FRNRAP. The CDR3 is 15 amino acids. J lost 7 bases, V lost 7 bases, and 5 bases had no gene match. CDR3 residues: CASAPGLAGGNEQFF. Written as DNA, the CDR3 is TGTGCTAGTGCCCCGGGACTAGCGGGAGGAAATGAGCAGTTCTTC.

The genes are TRBV5-1 and TRBJ1-1, with D possibly matching TRBD1 (6 bases). CDR1 SGHRS and CDR2 YFSETQ come from the germline V gene. Trimming cost V 4 bases and J 1 base, with 14 bases left between them. This CDR3 comprises 15 residues. DNA for the CDR3: TGCGCCAGCAGCACAACAGGGTCCCCGAACACTGAAGCTTTCTTT. Translation: CASSTTGSPNTEAFF.

The chain has TRBV14 and TRBJ1-1; 11 nucleotides line up with TRBD1. Germline V gives CDR1 SGHDN, CDR2 FVKESK. V was pared by 6 bases and J by 2 bases, with 5 bases of the junction left unmatched. The CDR3 runs 15 residues. DNA for the CDR3: TGTGCCAGCAGGCCGGACAGGGGGCGAAACACTGAAGCTTTCTTT. Translated: CASRPDRGRNTEAFF.

V and J are TRBV27 and TRBJ2-3; the D gene is possibly TRBD1 (5 bases). CDR3 length: 15 amino acids. V was shortened by 2 bases and J by 0 bases, with 9 bases between the two germline ends. Germline CDR1 is MNHEY and CDR2 is SMNVEV (reference sequence). CDR3 DNA sequence: TGTGCCAGCAGTTTAACGACAGCGAGCACAGATACGCAGTATTTT. It is translated as CASSLTTASTDTQYF.

V and J are TRBV24-1 and TRBJ2-3; D is ambiguous. Germline V gene data show CDR1 as KGHDR and CDR2 as SFDVKD. CDR3 length equals 13 residues. V lost 3 bases and J lost 6, with 9 bases in between. CDR3 DNA sequence: TGTGCCACCAGTGATCCCATCCCCGATACGCAGTATTTT. This translates into CATSDPIPDTQYF.

The chain recombines TRBV28 with TRBJ2-3; 7 bases fit TRBD1. The CDR3 is made up of 18 amino acids. Germline V gene data show CDR1 as MDHEN and CDR2 as SYDVKM. With V trimmed by 7 bases and J by 2 bases, 18 bases remained unmatched. The CDR3 DNA is TGTGCCAGCACCGTCGGAAGGGGGCGCATGATGGCCACAGATACGCAGTATTTT. It yields the protein CASTVGRGRMMATDTQYF.

The V call is TRBV3-1 (or the pseudogene TRBV3-2), the J call TRBJ2-7, with D maybe TRBD2 (6 bases). The CDR3 contains 15 residues. The V end lost 4 bases, the J end lost 6 bases, and 19 bases lay between the germline ends. Germline values: CDR1 LGHDT, CDR2 YNNKEL (reference sequence). CDR3 protein: CASSRGYRGSREQYF. DNA for the CDR3: TGTGCCAGCAGCCGGGGCTACCGGGGGTCTCGCGAGCAGTACTTC.

The rearrangement uses TRBV19 and TRBJ1-2, with 8 nucleotides matching TRBD1. CDR1 LNHDA and CDR2 SQIVND come from the germline V gene (reference sequence). V trimming: 5 bases; J trimming: 8 bases; junction bases outside the gene matches: 10. CDR3 size: 14 residues. Written as DNA, the CDR3 is TGTGCCAGTAGTGTTATTCGGACAGGGAACGGCTACACCTTC. The encoded protein is CASSVIRTGNGYTF.

This chain uses TRBV4-2 with TRBJ2-2, with D maybe TRBD1 (5 bases). There are 12 residues in the CDR3. Germline lookup yields CDR1 LGHNA and CDR2 YNFKEQ. Deletions cut 4 bases from V and 7 bases from J, with 7 bases between. CDR3 residues: CASSPTGGELFF. The CDR3 DNA reads TGTGCCAGCAGCCCCACAGGCGGGGAGCTGTTTTTT.

This chain uses TRBV9 with TRBJ2-2, with 7 positions matching TRBD1. J lost 0 bases, V lost 6 bases, and 5 bases had no gene match. CDR3 size: 15 residues. Germline CDR1 is SGDLS and CDR2 is YYNGEE. The CDR3 sequence: CASKAGGTNTGELFF. In nucleotides, the CDR3 is TGTGCCAGCAAAGCAGGGGGAACGAACACCGGGGAGCTGTTTTTT.